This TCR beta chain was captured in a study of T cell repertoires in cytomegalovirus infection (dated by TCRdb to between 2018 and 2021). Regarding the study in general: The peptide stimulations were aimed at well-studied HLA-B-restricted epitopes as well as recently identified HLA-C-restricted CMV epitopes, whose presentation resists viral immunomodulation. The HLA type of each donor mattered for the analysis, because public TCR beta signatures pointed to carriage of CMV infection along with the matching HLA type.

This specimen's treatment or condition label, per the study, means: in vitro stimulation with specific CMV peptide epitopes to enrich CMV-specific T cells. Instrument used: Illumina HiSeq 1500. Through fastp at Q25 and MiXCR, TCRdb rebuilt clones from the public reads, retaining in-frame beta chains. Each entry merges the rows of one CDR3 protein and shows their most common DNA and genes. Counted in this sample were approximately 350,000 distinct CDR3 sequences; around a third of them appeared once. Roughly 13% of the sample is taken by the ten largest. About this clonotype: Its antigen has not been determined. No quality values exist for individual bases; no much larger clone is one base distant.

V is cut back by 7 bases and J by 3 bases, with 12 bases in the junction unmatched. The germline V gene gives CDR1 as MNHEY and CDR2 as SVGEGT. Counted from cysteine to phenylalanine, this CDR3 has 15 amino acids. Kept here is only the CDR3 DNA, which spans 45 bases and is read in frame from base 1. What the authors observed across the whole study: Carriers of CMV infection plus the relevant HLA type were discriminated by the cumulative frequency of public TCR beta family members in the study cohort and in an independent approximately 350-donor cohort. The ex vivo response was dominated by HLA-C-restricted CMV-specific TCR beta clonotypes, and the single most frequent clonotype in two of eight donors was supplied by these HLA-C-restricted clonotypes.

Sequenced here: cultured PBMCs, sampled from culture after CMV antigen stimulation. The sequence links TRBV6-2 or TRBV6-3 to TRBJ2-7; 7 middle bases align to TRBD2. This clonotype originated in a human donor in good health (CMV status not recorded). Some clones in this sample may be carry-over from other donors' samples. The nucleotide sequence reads TGTGCCAGCATTAACACAGCGGGATTTAGCTACGAGCAGTACTTC. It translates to CASINTAGFSYEQYF.